This record covers a single T cell receptor beta chain. The antigen is not known. V lost 5 bases and J lost 5; bases outside the gene matches: 13. CDR1 and CDR2 from the germline V gene are SGHAT and FQNNGV. The CDR3 sequence is 16 residues long. The unexposed donors gave CD4+ T cells in about 2010-2019, prior to COVID-19. After approximately ten days of culture, CD4+ T cells were isolated. As cell numbers allowed, unexposed-donor CD4+ T cells faced SARS-CoV-2 S/N and four cold-coronavirus spikes. The data originate from a study of CD4 T cells in relation to SARS-CoV-2 and coronaviruses. Overall study: ViraFEST: roughly ten-day antigen culture of PBMCs, then TCR beta CDR3 sequencing. The HLA restriction of the shared crossreactive spike epitopes was mapped.

The method was immunoSEQ multiplex PCR; TCRdb's version includes in-frame clones alone and lacks a portion of them. The table has 15,000 to 20,000 clones, about 80% seen once. Sequencing was performed on CD4+ T cells from PBMCs, cultured in vitro. The clonotype comes from a human donor in good health. The V call is TRBV11-2, the J call TRBJ2-7; 9 bases match TRBD2. The CDR3 spells CASSPLRGRAGDEQYF. In DNA form, the CDR3 reads TGTGCCAGCAGCCCACTCCGCGGGAGGGCCGGTGACGAGCAGTACTTC. Full variable domain (outside the CDR3, taken from reference TRBV11-2 and TRBJ2-7): EAGVAQSPRYKIIEKRQSVAFWCNPISGHATLYWYQQILGQGPKLLIQFQNNGVVDDSQLPKDRFSAERLKGVDSTLKIQPAKLEDSAVYLCASSPLRGRAGDEQYFGPGTRLTVT.